This T cell receptor (beta chain) was observed in a study of shared clonotypes between healthy human individuals. About the research overall: CD8 memory received one plate per donor, CD8 naive two, CD4 memory three and CD4 naive three. Overall study findings and caveats: Collection of samples was limited to blood; tissue repertoires likely differ.

Profiled with immunoSEQ multiplex PCR; TCRdb holds only in-frame clones, not every one. The sample lists more than 2 million clones, about 93% occurring once. The naive CD8 fraction comprised CD45RO-negative cells positively selected for CCR7 and excluded terminally differentiated effector memory CD45RA+ cells. The V gene end was trimmed by 1 base and the J gene end by 3 bases; junction bases not matched to a gene: 5. The CDR3 covers 16 residues. Germline V gene data show CDR1 as SGHAT and CDR2 as FQNNGV. As to this clone: The antigen is not known.

This clonotype was sampled from a man younger than 35 in good health. Some clones in this sample may be carry-over from other donors' samples. The source material was naive CD8+ T cells from PBMCs. This rearrangement joins TRBV11-2 to TRBJ2-7; 11 bases fit TRBD2. DNA for the CDR3: TGTGCCAGCAGCTTAGCTCTAGCGGGAGGTAGCTACGAGCAGTACTTC. Translation gives CASSLALAGGSYEQYF.